This is a list of T cell receptor beta chains from one sample in a study of T cell changes during pregnancy in multiple sclerosis. This table comes from immunoSEQ multiplex PCR, and its TCRdb copy is limited to in-frame clones, with some not included. The sample has 35,000 to 40,000 clones; about nine tenths are singletons. The sequencing used CD8+ T cells from peripheral blood mononuclear cells, collected in the second trimester of pregnancy. The receptors come from a female donor with multiple sclerosis, enrolled in a pregnancy study. Both conserved end residues are part of each CDR3. D genes are given only for firm matches.

D gene	J gene	V gene	CDR3 protein
-	TRBJ1-5	TRBV6-5	CASSYSSTGAQHF
-	TRBJ2-6	TRBV4-1	CASSQTVNSGANVLTF
TRBD2	TRBJ2-2	TRBV5-1	CASSLTSGYTGELFF
TRBD1	TRBJ2-1	TRBV5-1	CASSAGTAYNEQFF
TRBD2	TRBJ2-2	TRBV6-6	CASSYLAGAGELFF
TRBD2	TRBJ2-1	TRBV7-9	CASRSTNGTSGRSEQFF
-	TRBJ1-2	TRBV6-5	CASSYSGQSTF
-	TRBJ2-7	TRBV7-2	CASSSSGAEQYF
-	TRBJ1-1	TRBV6-9	CASSYAEGHRNTEAFF
-	TRBJ1-4	TRBV7-7	CASSPGGRSEKLFF
TRBD1	TRBJ1-2	TRBV29-1	CSVTLTGARGYTF
-	TRBJ2-2	TRBV30	CAWNSQGAGELFF
TRBD1	TRBJ2-7	TRBV18	CASSETGREQYF
-	TRBJ1-2	TRBV29-1	CSVAGFGFGYTF
-	TRBJ1-2	TRBV4-2	CASSQNQGLGYGYTF
TRBD1	TRBJ2-4	TRBV7-9	CASSLAGQGGSVQYF
TRBD2	TRBJ2-2	TRBV11-2	CASSETARGDTGELFF
-	TRBJ2-7	TRBV29-1	CSVEEGSSYEQYF
TRBD2	TRBJ2-5	TRBV27	CASSPEPQLAGGQETQYF
TRBD1	TRBJ1-1	TRBV11-2	CASSSTGKTEAFF
TRBD2	TRBJ2-5	TRBV5-1	CASSLLAGGQETQYF
-	TRBJ1-2	TRBV30	CAWSAPEEGWGYGYTF
TRBD2	TRBJ2-3	TRBV4-3	CASSQRWAGESTDTQYF
-	TRBJ2-5	TRBV6-5	CASSYLAEETQYF